Below, 30 T cell receptor beta chains from the same sample are listed, as sequenced in a study of blood T cell repertoires in COVID-19. Sequencing used immunoSEQ multiplex PCR; TCRdb keeps in-frame clones, though not all of them. Of around 420,000 clones detected, roughly 86% appear once; the ten largest clones hold roughly 2%. Sequencing input: PBMCs or T cells enriched from blood (not recorded which). Receptors originate from a woman between 40 and 55 years old with acute COVID-19.

The rearrangement links TRBV3-1 (or the pseudogene TRBV3-2) to TRBJ1-2, with D perhaps matching TRBD1 (5 bases). Germline-derived CDR1 and CDR2 are LGHDT and YNNKEL (reference sequence). The CDR3 length is 14 residues. V shed 1 base and J shed 5 bases, with 11 bases lying between them. In nucleotides, the CDR3 is TGTGCCAGCAGCCAAGTACAGGCCTCATATGGCTACACCTTC. Residues: CASSQVQASYGYTF.

The chain links TRBV11-2 to TRBJ2-5, with 8 bases lining up with TRBD1. Germline-derived CDR1 and CDR2 are SGHAT and FQNNGV. After removal of 5 bases from V and 5 bases from J, the junction contained 10 bases not matched to a gene. The CDR3 consists of 15 residues. The CDR3 here is CASSRQGLRIETQYF. DNA for the CDR3: TGTGCCAGCAGCAGACAGGGGCTGCGTATCGAGACCCAGTACTTC.

The chain has TRBV7-9 and TRBJ1-1; D is unclear. The V gene lost 5 bases and the J gene lost 12 bases, with 19 bases spanning the gap. CDR1 and CDR2 from the germline V gene are SEHNR and FQNEAQ (reference sequence). The CDR3 consists of 13 residues. CDR3 sequence (DNA): TGTGCCAGCAGCCCGGGAACCGCCATGAGAACTTTCTTT. This encodes CASSPGTAMRTFF.

CDR3 in amino acids: CASSQAGGGPPGELFF. The CDR3 DNA sequence: TGTGCCAGCAGCCAAGCGGGCGGGGGGCCACCCGGGGAGCTGTTTTTT. The V and J genes are TRBV4-2 and TRBJ2-2; 8 bases are shared with TRBD2. Trimming cost V 1 base and J 6 bases; bases outside gene matches: 7. The length of the CDR3 is 16 residues. The germline CDR1 and CDR2 sequences are LGHNA and YNFKEQ.

The chain has TRBV5-1 and TRBJ2-5, with 7 bases identical to TRBD2. The trim removed 1 base at V and 0 bases at J, leaving 3 bases unmatched. The length of the CDR3 is 15 residues. Germline CDR1 and CDR2: SGHRS and YFSETQ. CDR3 amino acids: CASSLKLANQETQYF. CDR3 bases: TGCGCCAGCAGCTTGAAACTAGCGAACCAAGAGACCCAGTACTTC.

This clone was picked up one time. This sequence joins TRBV5-1 and TRBJ1-2; TRBD1 might be the D (6 bases). V dropped 2 bases and J dropped 3 bases, with 8 bases sitting between them. CDR1 and CDR2 (germline): SGHRS, YFSETQ. The CDR3 is made up of 13 amino acids. The chain's CDR3 is CASSFRTDYGYTF. The CDR3 DNA follows: TGCGCCAGCAGCTTCAGGACAGACTATGGCTACACCTTC.

V is TRBV3-1 (or the pseudogene TRBV3-2) and J is TRBJ2-2; 8 bases are a match to TRBD2. CDR1 LGHDT and CDR2 YNNKEL come from the germline V gene (reference sequence). Losses at the gene ends were 5 bases for V and 6 bases for J; bases not matched to a gene: 5. This CDR3 has 14 amino acids. The CDR3 here is CASSVRGGSGELFF. The CDR3 DNA reads as TGTGCCAGCAGCGTTCGGGGGGGCTCCGGGGAGCTGTTTTTT.

The chain uses TRBV7-9 and TRBJ2-7; 8 bases line up with TRBD1. CDR3 length equals 13 residues. Germline V gene lookup returns CDR1 SEHNR and CDR2 FQNEAQ (reference sequence). The junction had 5 bases not matched to a gene; V was cut back by 5 bases and J by 5 bases. The CDR3 protein is CASSPTGVNEQYF. In DNA form, the CDR3 reads TGTGCCAGCAGCCCGACAGGGGTGAACGAGCAGTACTTC.

The chain carries TRBV2 and TRBJ2-5; 7 bases match TRBD1. Trimming removed 7 bases from V and 1 base from J; junction bases left unmatched: 9. The CDR3 has 15 residues. From germline, CDR1 is SNHLY and CDR2 FYNNEI. CDR3 sequence: CASTRGGQTQETQYF. CDR3 nucleotides: TGTGCCAGCACCCGAGGGGGACAGACCCAAGAGACCCAGTACTTC. Full variable domain (missing parts from reference TRBV2 and TRBJ2-5): EPEVTQTPSHQVTQMGQEVILRCVPISNHLYFYWYRQILGQKVEFLVSFYNNEISEKSEIFDDQFSVERPDGSNFTLKIRSTKLEDSAMYFCASTRGGQTQETQYFGPGTRLLVL.

V and J are TRBV5-6 and TRBJ1-1, with 8 nucleotides matching TRBD1. Per germline, CDR1 SGHDT and CDR2 YYEEEE. The CDR3 loop spans 13 amino acids. V shed 4 bases, J shed 3 bases, and the junction held 2 bases outside the gene matches. DNA for the CDR3: TGTGCCAGCAGCATACAGGGGGACACTGAAGCTTTCTTT. It translates to CASSIQGDTEAFF.

J is TRBJ2-1 and V is TRBV9; 7 bases are a match to TRBD1. CDR3 length: 13 residues. V lost 3 bases, J lost 6 bases, and 3 bases stayed unmatched. Germline CDR1 and CDR2: SGDLS and YYNGEE. The CDR3 loop is CASSAQGPNEQFF. In nucleotides, the CDR3 is TGTGCCAGCAGCGCACAGGGGCCCAATGAGCAGTTCTTC. The entire variable domain, with the rest obtained from reference TRBV9 and TRBJ2-1, is as follows: DSGVTQTPKHLITATGQRVTLRCSPRSGDLSVYWYQQSLDQGLQFLIQYYNGEERAKGNILERFSAQQFPDLHSELNLSSLELGDSALYFCASSAQGPNEQFFGPGTRLTVL.

The rearrangement joins TRBV9 to TRBJ2-3; 8 bases are a match to TRBD1. Losses at the gene ends were 6 bases for V and 5 bases for J; bases not matched to a gene: 5. This CDR3 spans 13 amino acids. Germline V lookup: CDR1 SGDLS, CDR2 YYNGEE. CDR3 sequence reads: CASTAGGKDTQYF. As DNA, the CDR3 is TGTGCCAGCACGGCAGGGGGCAAAGATACGCAGTATTTT.

The genes are TRBV5-5 and TRBJ2-2; 7 bases match TRBD1. Trimming cost V 5 bases and J 1 base; bases outside gene matches: 8. The CDR3 extends over 16 amino acids. Per germline, CDR1 SGHKS and CDR2 YYEKEE (reference sequence). CDR3 loop: CASSRGRQGNTGELFF. CDR3 nucleotide sequence: TGTGCCAGCAGTAGAGGTCGACAGGGGAACACCGGGGAGCTGTTTTTT.

The chain employs TRBV5-4 and TRBJ1-2; no firm D call. Trimming shortened V by 2 bases and J by 2 bases, and 10 bases separated the two germline ends. CDR3 length: 14 amino acids. The V gene's germline CDR1 is SGHNT and CDR2 YYREEE (reference sequence). CDR3 region: CASSLNLENYGYTF. CDR3 nucleotide sequence: TGTGCCAGCAGCTTAAATTTGGAGAACTATGGCTACACCTTC. The full variable domain, in which reference TRBV5-4 and TRBJ1-2 provide the parts outside the CDR3, is ETGVTQSPTHLIKTRGQQVTLRCSSQSGHNTVSWYQQALGQGPQFIFQYYREEENGRGNFPPRFSGLQFPNYSSELNVNALELDDSALYLCASSLNLENYGYTFGSGTRLTVV.

This clone was detected once. The V and J genes are TRBV29-1 and TRBJ1-4; 7 bases match TRBD1. Trimming at V came to 7 bases and at J to 5 bases, leaving 7 bases not matched to a gene. The CDR3 loop spans 13 amino acids. Germline CDR1 is SQVTM and CDR2 is ANQGSEA. The CDR3 DNA reads TGCAGCGCGGTGACAGGGTCGAATGAAAAACTGTTTTTT. Protein: CSAVTGSNEKLFF.

The rearrangement joins TRBV6-1 to TRBJ2-1; the D gene is possibly TRBD1 (5 bases). With 4 bases removed from V and 6 bases from J, the gap between germline ends came to 13 bases. This CDR3 spans 14 amino acids. Germline V gene lookup returns CDR1 MNHNS and CDR2 SASEGT. In DNA form, the CDR3 reads TGTGCCAGCAGTGGCGCAGGGTCGGTCAATGAGCAGTTCTTC. It yields the protein CASSGAGSVNEQFF.

The V and J genes are TRBV3-1 (or the pseudogene TRBV3-2) and TRBJ1-1; TRBD1 matches 7 bases. V lost 1 base to trimming and J lost 5 bases; unmatched junction nucleotides: 4. In germline, CDR1 is LGHDT, CDR2 YNNKEL (reference sequence). The CDR3 is 14 residues long. Written as DNA, the CDR3 is TGTGCCAGCAGCCAAGGGGACAGTGGGACTGAAGCTTTCTTT. Protein sequence: CASSQGDSGTEAFF.

This chain uses TRBV2 with TRBJ2-1, with 7 nucleotides matching TRBD2. The length of the CDR3 is 16 residues. V shed 6 bases, J shed 0 bases, and the junction held 8 bases outside the gene matches. The germline gives CDR1 SNHLY, CDR2 FYNNEI. CDR3 protein: CASRPLGGFSYNEQFF. The CDR3 DNA reads as TGTGCCAGCAGACCCCTGGGAGGGTTCTCCTACAATGAGCAGTTCTTC. The complete variable domain, with remaining parts taken from reference TRBV2 and TRBJ2-1, reads EPEVTQTPSHQVTQMGQEVILRCVPISNHLYFYWYRQILGQKVEFLVSFYNNEISEKSEIFDDQFSVERPDGSNFTLKIRSTKLEDSAMYFCASRPLGGFSYNEQFFGPGTRLTVL.

The chain joins TRBV27 to TRBJ1-2, with D unresolved. Germline values: CDR1 MNHEY, CDR2 SMNVEV (reference sequence). V lost 2 bases and J 2 bases, leaving 12 bases between the germline ends. The CDR3 extends over 15 amino acids. In nucleotides, the CDR3 is TGTGCCAGCAGTTTACGCGGGGATTCGAACTATGGCTACACCTTC. It codes for CASSLRGDSNYGYTF.

This chain links TRBV7-8 with TRBJ1-5; 8 bases map to TRBD1. Germline-derived CDR1 and CDR2 are SGHVS and FQNEAQ. The CDR3 runs 15 residues. V was clipped by 2 bases and J by 5 bases; unmatched bases: 5. The CDR3 region is CASSLYSGGHQPQHF. In nucleotides, the CDR3 is TGTGCCAGCAGCTTATACTCAGGGGGCCATCAGCCCCAGCATTTT.

This clone has a handful of counts. The chain recombines TRBV5-1 with TRBJ2-5; no definite D call. Trimming removed 3 bases at V and 5 bases at J, with 17 bases between. The CDR3 runs to 15 residues. Per the germline V gene, CDR1 is SGHRS and CDR2 is YFSETQ. CDR3 sequence (DNA): TGCGCCAGCAGCTCGTTTGGGTCCGGGTTCGAGACCCAGTACTTC. It is translated as CASSSFGSGFETQYF.

The gene calls are TRBV6-5 and TRBJ2-2, with a possible D match to TRBD1 (5 bases). The CDR3 has 14 amino acids. CDR1 and CDR2 from the germline V gene are MNHEY and SVGAGI. Deletions cut 5 bases from V and 5 bases from J, with 12 bases between. The CDR3 nucleotides read TGTGCCAGCAGTAGGACATGGGGAACCGGGGAGCTGTTTTTT. Encoded protein: CASSRTWGTGELFF.

V is TRBV6-1 and J is TRBJ2-7; a weak D match, TRBD1 (6 bases). Trimming shortened V by 3 bases and J by 3 bases, and 15 bases separated the two germline ends. The CDR3 runs 15 residues. Per the germline V gene, CDR1 is MNHNS and CDR2 is SASEGT. The CDR3 DNA reads as TGTGCCAGCAGTGAGGAATACTCACAGGGCTACGAGCAGTACTTC. As protein: CASSEEYSQGYEQYF.

The CDR3, as DNA: TGTGCCATCAGTGAGTCCGGGGGAGACAATCAGCCCCAGCATTTT. Residues: CAISESGGDNQPQHF. The chain is built from TRBV10-3 and TRBJ1-5; a weak D match, TRBD1 (5 bases). Germline V gene lookup returns CDR1 ENHRY and CDR2 SYGVKD. The CDR3 is 15 amino acids. Trimming removed 0 bases from V and 3 bases from J, with 9 bases in between.

This rearrangement joins TRBV7-6 to TRBJ1-1; 8 nucleotides match TRBD1. Germline values: CDR1 SGHVS, CDR2 FNYEAQ. The CDR3 extends over 17 amino acids. V was clipped by 1 base and J by 0 bases; unmatched bases: 7. The CDR3 loop reads CASSLVPGQGLNTEAFF. In DNA form, the CDR3 reads TGTGCCAGCAGCTTAGTCCCCGGACAGGGCTTGAACACTGAAGCTTTCTTT.

The V gene is TRBV5-4, the J gene TRBJ2-7; 11 bases map to TRBD1. V dropped 6 bases and J dropped 3; count of bases not matched to a gene: 11. The CDR3 runs 16 residues. Germline V gives CDR1 SGHNT, CDR2 YYREEE (reference sequence). The CDR3 sequence is CASTHGGQGVVYEQYF. DNA for the CDR3: TGTGCCAGCACCCATGGGGGACAGGGGGTAGTCTACGAGCAGTACTTC. Full variable domain (outside the CDR3, taken from reference TRBV5-4 and TRBJ2-7): ETGVTQSPTHLIKTRGQQVTLRCSSQSGHNTVSWYQQALGQGPQFIFQYYREEENGRGNFPPRFSGLQFPNYSSELNVNALELDDSALYLCASTHGGQGVVYEQYFGPGTRLTVT.

This chain joins TRBV11-3 and TRBJ2-2; 8 bases agree with TRBD1. Germline trimming cut 5 bases from V and 2 bases from J; bases unmatched to any gene: 4. This CDR3 contains 15 residues. CDR1 is SGHNT, CDR2 YENEEA, per germline. The CDR3 protein is CASSAGQGNTGELFF. The CDR3 nucleotides read TGTGCCAGCAGCGCCGGACAGGGAAACACCGGGGAGCTGTTTTTT.

This clone was seen more than once but under ten times. V usage is TRBV11-2 and J usage is TRBJ1-5; possible D gene TRBD1, 5 bases. CDR3 length: 15 amino acids. The germline V gene encodes CDR1 SGHAT and CDR2 FQNNGV. Trimming removed 5 bases from V and 7 bases from J, with 18 bases in between. The CDR3 spells CASSQEGRGRQPQHF. CDR3 coding DNA: TGTGCCAGCAGCCAGGAGGGGCGGGGCCGGCAGCCCCAGCATTTT.

The chain couples TRBV19 to TRBJ2-1; maybe TRBD2 (7 bases). The V and J ends lost 6 bases and 15 bases respectively, with 18 bases between them. The CDR3 has 12 residues. Germline CDR1 reads LNHDA; CDR2 reads SQIVND (reference sequence). The CDR3 nucleotides are TGTGCCAGTAGACCGGGGGGCCACGGGATGTTCTTC. Amino acid sequence: CASRPGGHGMFF. Complete variable domain (other parts from reference TRBV19 and TRBJ2-1): DGGITQSPKYLFRKEGQNVTLSCEQNLNHDAMYWYRQDPGQGLRLIYYSQIVNDFQKGDIAEGYSVSREKKESFPLTVTSAQKNPTAFYLCASRPGGHGMFFGPGTRLTVL.

V gene TRBV2 combines with J gene TRBJ1-2; D is unclear. This CDR3 comprises 14 residues. CDR1 SNHLY and CDR2 FYNNEI come from the germline V gene. V shed 8 bases and J shed 2 bases, with 15 bases lying between them. CDR3 region: CASVNSFLNYGYTF. The CDR3 DNA reads as TGTGCCAGCGTAAACAGTTTCCTAAACTATGGCTACACCTTC.